The 2 T cell receptor beta chains reported below all come from one sample, sequenced in a study of shared clonotypes between healthy human individuals. Profiling relied on immunoSEQ multiplex PCR, and the TCRdb table lists in-frame clones only, not all of them. The sample lists some 2,500,000 clones, 93% occurring once. The specimen was naive CD4+ T cells from PBMCs. Described subset: CD45RA+ positively selected. The source is a man between 18 and 29 years old in good health. Some clones in this sample may be carry-over from other donors' samples.

The CDR3 loop is CASSLASGEANYGYTF. CDR3 DNA sequence: TGTGCCAGCAGCTTAGCGTCAGGGGAAGCTAACTATGGCTACACCTTC. This chain uses TRBV7-8 with TRBJ1-2; tentatively, D is TRBD1 (6 bases). V was cut by 0 bases and J by 0 bases, with 11 bases left in between. The CDR3 has 16 amino acids. The germline CDR1 and CDR2 sequences are SGHVS and FQNEAQ.

The chain combines TRBV18 with TRBJ1-3; D gene unclear. Trimming left V 3 bases short and J 6 bases short, with 6 bases between. There are 12 residues in the CDR3. The germline V gene encodes CDR1 KGHSH and CDR2 LQKENI. The CDR3 DNA follows: TGTGCCAGCTCACCGCCAGAAAACACCATATATTTT. Residues: CASSPPENTIYF. The full variable domain, completed using reference TRBV18 and TRBJ1-3, is NAGVMQNPRHLVRRRGQEARLRCSPMKGHSHVYWYRQLPEEGLKFMVYLQKENIIDESGMPKERFSAEFPKEGPSILRIQQVVRGDSAAYFCASSPPENTIYFGEGSWLTVV.